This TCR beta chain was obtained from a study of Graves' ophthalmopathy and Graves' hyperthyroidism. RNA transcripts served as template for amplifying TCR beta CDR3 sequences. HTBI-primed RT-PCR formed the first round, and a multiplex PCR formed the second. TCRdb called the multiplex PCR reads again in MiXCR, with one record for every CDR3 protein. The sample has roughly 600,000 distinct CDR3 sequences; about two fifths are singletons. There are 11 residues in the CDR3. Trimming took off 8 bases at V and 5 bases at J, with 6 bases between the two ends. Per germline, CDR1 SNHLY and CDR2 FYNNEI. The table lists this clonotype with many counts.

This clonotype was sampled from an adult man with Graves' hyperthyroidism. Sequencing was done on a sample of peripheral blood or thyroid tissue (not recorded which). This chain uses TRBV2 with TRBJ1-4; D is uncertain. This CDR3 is CASVENEKLFF. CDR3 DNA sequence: TGTGCCAGCGTAGAGAATGAAAAACTGTTTTTT.